This T cell receptor delta chain was sequenced for a study of Vδ1+ human thymocytes. Comments on this clone: Its antigen remains unidentified.

Looked up from germline, CDR1 is TSWWSYY and CDR2 is QGS. The CDR3 is made up of 20 amino acids. Losses at the gene ends were 5 bases for V and 1 base for J; bases not matched to a gene: 18. Study-level points and caveats: In the thymus, TRG and TRD repertoires looked highly polyclonal with Gaussian CDR3 lengths.

RNA was extracted from the cells and then reverse transcribed. Pooled V-gene forward primers with one constant-region reverse primer generated the CDR3 amplicons by multiplex PCR. TCRdb reapplied CATT to the multiplex PCR reads. The data contain some 23,000 delta-chain clones, 25% to 35% of them singletons. The genes are TRDV1 and TRDJ1; 11 bases agree with TRDD3. This sequence was found in a boy younger than two who had congenital heart surgery. The sample was Vdelta1+ gamma-delta thymocytes from the thymus. Subset defined: FACS-sorted CD3+ TCRalphabeta- TCRVdelta1+ TCRVdelta2- thymocytes. For the CDR3, the DNA is TGTGCTCTTGGGCACTGGGGGATATTCGCTGGTCATATCGGCACCGATAAACTCATCTTT. Translating it yields CALGHWGIFAGHIGTDKLIF.